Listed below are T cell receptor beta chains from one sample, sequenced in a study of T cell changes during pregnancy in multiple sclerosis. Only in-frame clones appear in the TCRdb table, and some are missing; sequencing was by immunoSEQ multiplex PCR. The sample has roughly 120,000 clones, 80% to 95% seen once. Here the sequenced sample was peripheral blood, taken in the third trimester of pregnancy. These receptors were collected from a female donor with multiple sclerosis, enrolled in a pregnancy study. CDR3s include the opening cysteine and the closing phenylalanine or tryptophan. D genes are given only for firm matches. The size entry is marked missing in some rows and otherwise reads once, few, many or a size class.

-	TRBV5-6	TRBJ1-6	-	CASSFMAGSYNSPLHF	TGTGCCAGCAGCTTCATGGCAGGTTCATATAATTCACCCCTCCACTTT
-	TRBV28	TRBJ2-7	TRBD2	CASTPGLGTSVLEQYF	TGTGCCAGCACCCCAGGTTTGGGGACTAGCGTCTTGGAGCAGTACTTC
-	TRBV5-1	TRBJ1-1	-	CASSLEGGRPGSTEAFF	TGCGCCAGCAGCTTGGAGGGGGGGCGCCCCGGGAGCACTGAAGCTTTCTTT
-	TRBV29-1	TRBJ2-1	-	CSVGQLLYNEQFF	TGCAGCGTTGGACAGTTGCTCTACAATGAGCAGTTCTTC
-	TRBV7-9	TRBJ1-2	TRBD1	CASSLSGQGTGYTF	TGTGCCAGCAGCTTATCGGGACAGGGAACTGGCTACACCTTC
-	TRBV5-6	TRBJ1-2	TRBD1	CASSVPTGVDYTF	TGTGCCAGCAGCGTGCCGACAGGGGTTGACTACACCTTC
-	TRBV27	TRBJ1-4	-	CASSPSRGRPNEKLFF	TGTGCCAGCAGTCCCTCCAGGGGAAGGCCTAATGAAAAACTGTTTTTT
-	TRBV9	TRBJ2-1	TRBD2	CASSVAATSGTYNEQFF	TGTGCCAGCAGCGTAGCCGCCACTAGCGGGACGTACAATGAGCAGTTCTTC
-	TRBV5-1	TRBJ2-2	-	CASSLGRTYTGELFF	TGCGCCAGCAGCTTGGGACGGACTTACACCGGGGAGCTGTTTTTT
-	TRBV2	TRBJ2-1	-	CASLSLASGVNEQFF	TGTGCCAGCTTGTCGCTGGCTAGTGGCGTAAATGAGCAGTTCTTC
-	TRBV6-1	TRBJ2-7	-	CASSAQDYEQYF	TGTGCCAGCAGTGCCCAGGACTACGAGCAGTACTTC
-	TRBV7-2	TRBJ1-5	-	CASSSRQSNQPQHF	TGTGCCAGCAGCTCCCGACAAAGCAATCAGCCCCAGCATTTT
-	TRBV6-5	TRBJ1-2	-	CASSPDSNYGYTF	TGTGCCAGCAGCCCCGACAGTAACTATGGCTACACCTTC
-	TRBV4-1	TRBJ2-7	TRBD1	CASRHNSGTGAYEQYF	TGCGCCAGCAGGCATAATTCCGGGACAGGGGCTTACGAGCAGTACTTC
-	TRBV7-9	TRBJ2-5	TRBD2	CASSSGLADQETQYF	TGTGCCAGCAGCTCAGGACTAGCGGACCAAGAGACCCAGTACTTC
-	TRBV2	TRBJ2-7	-	CASRQGLSQYF	TGTGCCAGTCGGCAGGGGTTGTCGCAGTACTTC
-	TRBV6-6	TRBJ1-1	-	CASSPNARRSEAFF	TGTGCCAGCAGCCCCAACGCTAGACGGAGTGAAGCTTTCTTT
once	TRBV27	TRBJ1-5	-	CASSFRQGNQPQHF	TGTGCCAGCAGTTTTCGGCAGGGCAATCAGCCCCAGCATTTT
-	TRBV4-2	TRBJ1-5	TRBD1	CASSQEGGPNDSNQPQHF	TGTGCCAGCAGCCAAGAAGGGGGCCCGAATGATAGCAATCAGCCCCAGCATTTT
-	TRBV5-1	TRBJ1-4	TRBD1	CASSLGQGSGEKLFF	TGCGCCAGCAGCTTGGGACAGGGTTCAGGAGAAAAACTGTTTTTT
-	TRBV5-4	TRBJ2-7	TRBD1	CASSLSFDRVDEQYF	TGTGCCAGCAGCTTGTCTTTCGACAGGGTCGACGAGCAGTACTTC
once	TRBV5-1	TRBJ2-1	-	CASSPGRQGGSYNEQFF	TGCGCCAGCAGCCCAGGGCGACAGGGAGGCTCCTACAATGAGCAGTTCTTC